This T cell receptor (beta chain) appears in the sequencing data of a study of T cells after yellow fever vaccination. Whole-study findings and limits: Most clones from primary vaccination resurfaced after the booster (about 95% CD4, more than 75% CD8). Contamination by abundant bulk-population clonotypes could be present in FACS-sorted repertoires.

Trimming stripped 1 base from V and 4 bases from J, with 16 bases between. The germline gives CDR1 LGHDT, CDR2 YNNKEL (reference sequence). The CDR3 length is 16 residues. This clonotype was picked up a small number of times. Its target is unknown. TCRdb called the 5' RACE reads again in MiXCR, with one record for every CDR3 protein. The data contain a few hundred thousand distinct CDR3 sequences, 6.5% to 7.5% of them singletons. This rearrangement joins TRBV3-1 to TRBJ1-1; unclear D gene. This TCR was recovered from a man aged 30 to 39 who received the YFV17D yellow fever vaccine. The specimen was CD4+ T cells sorted from PBMCs, collected on the day of the yellow fever booster vaccination. Here the CDR3 reads CASSQVRSTVGTEAFF. CDR3 nucleotides: TGTGCCAGCAGCCAAGTCAGGTCGACTGTGGGCACTGAAGCTTTCTTT. Full variable domain (outside the CDR3, taken from reference TRBV3-1 and TRBJ1-1): DTAVSQTPKYLVTQMGNDKSIKCEQNLGHDTMYWYKQDSKKFLKIMFSYNNKELIINETVPNRFSPKSPDKAHLNLHINSLELGDSAVYFCASSQVRSTVGTEAFFGQGTRLTVV.